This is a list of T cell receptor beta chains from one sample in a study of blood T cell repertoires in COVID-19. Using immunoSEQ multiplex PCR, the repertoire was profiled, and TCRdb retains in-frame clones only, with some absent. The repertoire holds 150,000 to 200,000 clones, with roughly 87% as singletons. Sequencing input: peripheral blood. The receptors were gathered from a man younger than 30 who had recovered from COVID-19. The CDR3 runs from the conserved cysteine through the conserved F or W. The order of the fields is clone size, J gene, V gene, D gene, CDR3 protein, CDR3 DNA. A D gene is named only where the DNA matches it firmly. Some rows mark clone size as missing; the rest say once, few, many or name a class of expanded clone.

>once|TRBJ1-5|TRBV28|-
CASSRYRASNQPQHF
TGTGCCAGCAGTCGATACAGGGCTAGCAATCAGCCCCAGCATTTT
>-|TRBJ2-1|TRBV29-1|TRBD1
CSAGNRGFSVQFF
TGCAGCGCAGGGAACAGGGGGTTCAGTGTGCAGTTCTTC
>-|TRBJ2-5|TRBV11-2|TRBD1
CASSLTGGDETQYF
TGTGCCAGCAGCTTAACAGGGGGCGACGAGACCCAGTACTTC
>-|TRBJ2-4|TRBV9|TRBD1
CASSPVGTGGTKNIQYF
TGTGCCAGCAGCCCAGTGGGGACAGGGGGGACCAAAAACATTCAGTACTTC
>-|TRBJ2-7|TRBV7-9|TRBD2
CASSSPREESSYEQYF
TGTGCCAGCAGCAGTCCCCGGGAGGAAAGCTCCTACGAGCAGTACTTC
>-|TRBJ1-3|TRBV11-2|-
CASSFAGPGNTIYF
TGTGCCAGCAGCTTCGCGGGTCCGGGAAACACCATATATTTT
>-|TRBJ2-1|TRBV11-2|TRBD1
CASSSDRGLEQFF
TGTGCCAGCAGCTCGGACAGGGGGCTTGAGCAGTTCTTC
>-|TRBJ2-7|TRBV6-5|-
CAVHFKTGAYEQYF
TGTGCCGTACATTTCAAGACAGGAGCCTACGAGCAGTACTTC
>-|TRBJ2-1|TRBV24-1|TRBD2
CATSDPSGRYGDEQFF
TGTGCCACCAGTGACCCTAGCGGGAGGTATGGAGATGAGCAGTTCTTC
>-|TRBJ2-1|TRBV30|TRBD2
CARLGRAGVNNEQFF
TGTGCCCGACTGGGTAGAGCGGGAGTCAACAATGAGCAGTTCTTC
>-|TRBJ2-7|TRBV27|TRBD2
CASARTSGSYEQYF
TGTGCCAGCGCCAGGACTAGCGGGTCCTACGAGCAGTACTTC
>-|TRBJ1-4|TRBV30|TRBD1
CAWKRTGNNEKLFF
TGTGCCTGGAAACGGACAGGGAATAATGAAAAACTGTTTTTT
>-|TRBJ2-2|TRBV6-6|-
CASSQGTYTGELFF
TGTGCCAGCAGCCAGGGAACCTACACCGGGGAGCTGTTTTTT
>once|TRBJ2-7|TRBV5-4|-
CASSSMGPGSEQYF
TGTGCCAGCAGCTCCATGGGTCCTGGGAGCGAGCAGTACTTC
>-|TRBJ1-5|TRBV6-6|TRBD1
CASEPGTGGFQPQHF
TGTGCCAGCGAACCCGGGACAGGGGGATTTCAGCCCCAGCATTTT
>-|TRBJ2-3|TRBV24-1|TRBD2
CATSDPGLAGADTQYF
TGTGCCACCAGTGACCCGGGACTAGCGGGAGCCGATACGCAGTATTTT
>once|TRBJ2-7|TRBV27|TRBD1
CASSLYTGGEQYF
TGTGCCAGCAGTTTGTATACAGGGGGCGAGCAGTACTTC
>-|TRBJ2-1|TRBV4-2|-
CASSPPAANEQFF
TGTGCCAGCAGCCCCCCGGCGGCCAATGAGCAGTTCTTC
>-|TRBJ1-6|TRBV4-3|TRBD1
CASSQASPGTGNNSPLHF
TGCGCCAGCAGCCAAGCCAGTCCCGGGACAGGGAATAATTCACCCCTCCACTTT
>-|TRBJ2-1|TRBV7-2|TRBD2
CASRRTSGNSYNEQFF
TGTGCCAGCAGACGGACTAGCGGGAACTCCTACAATGAGCAGTTCTTC
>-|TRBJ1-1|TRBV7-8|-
CASSLGAQGPLNTEAFF
TGTGCCAGCAGCTTAGGAGCGCAGGGCCCCCTGAACACTGAAGCTTTCTTT
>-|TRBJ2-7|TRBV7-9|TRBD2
CASSLRLTSGHYEQYF
TGTGCCAGCAGCTTAAGGTTGACTAGCGGGCACTACGAGCAGTACTTC
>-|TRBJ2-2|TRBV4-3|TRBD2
CASSQEGLAGGKLTGELFF
TGCGCCAGCAGCCAAGAAGGCCTAGCGGGAGGGAAGTTAACCGGGGAGCTGTTTTTT
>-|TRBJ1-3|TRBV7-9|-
CASSPSGGDTIYF
TGTGCCAGCAGCCCAAGTGGGGGGGACACCATATATTTT
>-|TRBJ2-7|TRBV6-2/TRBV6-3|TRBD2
CASRPSGRTYEQYF
TGTGCCAGCAGGCCTAGCGGGAGAACCTACGAGCAGTACTTC
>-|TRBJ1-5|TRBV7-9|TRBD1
CASSADRADQPQHF
TGTGCCAGCAGCGCGGACAGGGCAGATCAGCCCCAGCATTTT
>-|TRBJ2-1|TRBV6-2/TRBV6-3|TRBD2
CASSLLPSGRAGSYNEQFF
TGTGCCAGCAGTTTACTTCCTAGCGGGAGGGCCGGCTCCTACAATGAGCAGTTCTTC
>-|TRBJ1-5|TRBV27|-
CASSLRTENQPQHF
TGTGCCAGCAGTTTACGAACAGAGAATCAGCCCCAGCATTTT
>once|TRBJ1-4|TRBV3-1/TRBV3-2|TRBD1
CASSQDSGQRREKLFF
TGTGCCAGCAGCCAAGATTCGGGACAGCGGCGAGAAAAACTGTTTTTT
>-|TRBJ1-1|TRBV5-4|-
CASSPAGGDTEAFF
TGTGCCAGCAGCCCGGCGGGGGGGGACACTGAAGCTTTCTTT
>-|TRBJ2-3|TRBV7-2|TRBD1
CASSLVPPPGGFIGDTQYF
TGTGCCAGCAGCTTAGTCCCCCCCCCAGGGGGTTTCATCGGTGATACGCAGTATTTT
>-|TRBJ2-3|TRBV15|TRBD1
CATSRGTVTDTQYF
TGTGCCACCAGCAGGGGGACAGTCACAGATACGCAGTATTTT
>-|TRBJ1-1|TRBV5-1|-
CASSFNGGITEAFF
TGCGCCAGCAGCTTTAACGGGGGAATCACTGAAGCTTTCTTT
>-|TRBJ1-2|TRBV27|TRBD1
CASSFSGQGGYGYTF
TGTGCCAGCAGTTTTTCGGGACAGGGCGGCTATGGCTACACCTTC
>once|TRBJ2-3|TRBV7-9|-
CASSRLRLGPTDTQYF
TGTGCCAGCAGTCGTTTAAGACTAGGACCCACAGATACGCAGTATTTT
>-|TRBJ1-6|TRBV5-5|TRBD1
CASGLSGTDNSPLHF
TGTGCCAGCGGATTGTCCGGGACAGATAATTCACCCCTCCACTTT
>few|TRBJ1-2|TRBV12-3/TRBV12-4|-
CASGAGAYYGYTF
TGTGCCAGCGGCGCAGGGGCCTACTATGGCTACACCTTC
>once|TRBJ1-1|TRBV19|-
CASSIGGGASWRNTEAFF
TGTGCCAGTAGTATAGGTGGGGGGGCTTCCTGGCGGAACACTGAAGCTTTCTTT
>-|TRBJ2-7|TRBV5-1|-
CASSLSFDNYLSSYEQYF
TGCGCCAGCAGCTTGAGCTTCGATAACTACCTGAGCTCCTACGAGCAGTACTTC
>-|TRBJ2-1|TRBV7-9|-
CASSSGEGPHYNEQFF
TGTGCCAGCAGCTCAGGGGAGGGACCGCACTACAATGAGCAGTTCTTC
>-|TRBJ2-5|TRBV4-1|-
CASSQDRIDLQGPQQETQYF
TGCGCCAGCAGCCAAGATCGCATCGATCTCCAGGGCCCCCAACAAGAGACCCAGTACTTC
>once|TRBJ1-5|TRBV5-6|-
CASSLVRSDQPQHF
TGTGCCAGCAGCTTGGTTCGTTCTGATCAGCCCCAGCATTTT
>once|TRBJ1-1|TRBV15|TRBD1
CATSSPDRQEAFF
TGTGCCACCAGCTCTCCGGACAGGCAAGAAGCTTTCTTT
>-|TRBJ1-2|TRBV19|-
CATTPVGRGDYGYTF
TGTGCCACTACCCCGGTAGGCAGGGGCGACTATGGCTACACCTTC
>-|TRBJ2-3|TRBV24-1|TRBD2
CATSDSRTSGRFTDTQYF
TGTGCCACCAGTGATTCCAGGACTAGCGGGAGGTTCACAGATACGCAGTATTTT
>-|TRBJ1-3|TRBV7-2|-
CASRGEGIGGNTIYF
TGTGCCAGCCGGGGAGAAGGTATTGGTGGAAACACCATATATTTT
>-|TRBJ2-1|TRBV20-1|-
CSASDKSSYNEQFF
TGCAGTGCTAGTGACAAGAGCTCCTACAATGAGCAGTTCTTC
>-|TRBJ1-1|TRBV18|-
CASSPKLNTEAFF
TGTGCCAGCTCACCGAAACTAAACACTGAAGCTTTCTTT
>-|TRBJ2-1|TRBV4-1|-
CASSQVNMVSYNEQFF
TGCGCCAGCAGCCAAGTGAACATGGTTTCGTACAATGAGCAGTTCTTC
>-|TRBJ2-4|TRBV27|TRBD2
CASSPRTSGRENIQYF
TGTGCCAGCAGTCCCAGGACTAGCGGGAGGGAAAACATTCAGTACTTC
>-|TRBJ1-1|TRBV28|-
CASSGTPNTEAFF
TGTGCCAGCAGCGGGACACCCAACACTGAAGCTTTCTTT
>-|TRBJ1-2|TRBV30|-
CAWSILAGAKGYTF
TGTGCCTGGAGTATCTTAGCAGGGGCTAAGGGCTACACCTTC